This TCR beta chain was found in a study of blood T cell repertoires in COVID-19. The assay was immunoSEQ multiplex PCR, and TCRdb's table has in-frame clones only and misses some. The sample lists about 280,000 clones, about four fifths occurring once. This clone was observed a handful of times. J was trimmed by 7 bases and V by 3 bases; bases with no gene match: 4. The CDR3 sequence is 15 residues long. CDR1 and CDR2 (germline): ENHRY, SYGVKD. The rearrangement links TRBV10-3 to TRBJ1-6; 9 bases fit TRBD1. The sequenced material came from peripheral blood. The source is a woman aged 50 to 60 who had recovered from COVID-19. The CDR3 bases are TGTGCCATCAGTGAAGGACAGGGGAGGAATTCACCCCTCCACTTT. This encodes CAISEGQGRNSPLHF.